This TCR beta chain was recorded in a study of vaccination and CD4 T cells after COVID-19 (dated by TCRdb to between 2022 and 2023). For the wider study: Six males and four females were included in the convalescent cohort, with two Hispanic individuals, seven Caucasians, two Asians and one multiracial person represented. Participants got two doses of the Pfizer-BioNTech BNT162b2 vaccine (n=8) or two doses of the Moderna mRNA-1273 vaccine (n=2). Post-COVID blood samples from convalescent patients were collected a median of around 100 days after diagnosis, with a range of roughly 30 to 170 days. Post-vaccine blood samples were collected a median of about 72 days after the second vaccine dose, ranging from about 14 to 241 days. Culture stimuli were overlapping spike peptide pools from SARS-CoV-2 and from the common cold coronaviruses HCoV-NL63, HCoV-OC43 and HCoV-229E. Control cultures used a CEFX viral epitope pool as positive control, an HIV-1 Nef peptide pool as negative control, or no peptide. The spike-specific CD4+ TCR repertoire was compared before and after mRNA vaccination in under 11 COVID-19 convalescent patients and a few infection-naive healthy vaccine recipients. In an earlier paper using these donors, memory CD4+ T cell crossreactivity between SARS-CoV-2 and common cold coronavirus spike proteins was assessed at the TCR clonotype level. The research as a whole found: An increase in the median number of SARS-CoV-2-reactive clonotypes from more than 20 after infection to about 39 after vaccination was observed, but the change was not found to be significant. Among the post-vaccine SARS-CoV-2-reactive clones in convalescent patients, a median roughly 85% showed up only after vaccination, which suggests vaccine-specific priming. The study included relatively few convalescent patients and did not analyze early timepoints after natural infection. Of the vaccine-specific clones found in convalescent patients, nearly all (304 of 307) were mono-reactive for SARS-CoV-2 spike instead of being cross-reactive with common cold coronaviruses.

The sample's treatment or condition label, decoded: approximately 9-day PBMC culture with coronavirus spike peptide pools or control peptides (ViraFEST assay). CD4+ T cells from unexposed donors were collected before the COVID-19 pandemic (2011-2018). The ViraFEST assay was used in the study, in which antigen-specific T cells were expanded with peptide pools and expanded clonotypes were subsequently identified by TCR sequencing. Each well held about 2 million PBMCs cultured in IMDM containing roughly 5% human AB serum and approximately 9.4 IU/ml IL-2, with about 9.1 ug/ml peptide pools added. On days 3 and 7, half of the culture medium was replaced with fresh IL-2-containing medium. After 10 days of culture, CD4+ T cells were isolated by negative selection using the EasySep CD4+ T cell isolation kit. Unexposed donor CD4+ T cells were tested for reactivity to SARS-CoV-2 S and N and four common cold coronavirus spike pools, as cell number allowed. Ficoll-Paque Plus gradient centrifugation was used to isolate PBMCs from whole blood, and the isolated PBMCs were then either used fresh or cryopreserved at -140C. In general, triplicate wells were set up for every culture condition. The leukapheresis product for the unexposed donors was obtained through commercial purchase.

This clonotype was detected a few times. No cognate antigen has been identified for it. The sample holds no much larger clone one base away, and base qualities are not on file. From the cysteine up to the phenylalanine, the CDR3 has a length of 15 residues. Kept here is only the CDR3 DNA, which spans 45 bases and is read in frame from base 1. V and J are truncated by 0 bases and 8 bases respectively, leaving an intervening sequence of 14 bases. From a lookup of the germline V gene (reference sequence), CDR1 and CDR2 are DFQATT and SNEGSKA. The protocol used for the library was PCR. At the Johns Hopkins FTIC core, DNA from the cultured CD4+ T cells underwent TCR sequencing with the Oncomine TCR Beta short-read assay. Genomic DNA was extracted from the cultured CD4+ T cells with the QIAamp micro DNA kit. Oncomine TCR Beta libraries made from cultured CD4+ T cells were pooled using unique dual indexes and sequenced on an Illumina iSeq 100. The study's own analysis went as follows. Non-productive sequences were removed, and CDR3s not starting with C, not ending with F or W, or shorter than 7 amino acids were discarded. Antigen-specific clonotypes were identified with the MANAFEST web application by comparing peptide-stimulated wells with reference and other culture wells. Positive clones required FDR below 0.05, an odds ratio above 5, and productive frequency above 0.1% in at least two of three replicate wells. A clonotype was classed as cross-reactive if the clonotype showed significant expansion both in SARS-CoV-2 spike wells and in at least one common cold coronavirus spike condition. Using R version 3.6.1, CDR3 homology was evaluated through Levenshtein distances (stringdist) along with unrooted phylogenetic trees (ape). TCRdb handled the public reads itself, with Q25 trimming in fastp and clone calling in MiXCR, and kept productive beta chains. For every CDR3 protein sequence, its rows merge into one entry that carries the most common genes and DNA. TCRdb's processing, not the authors', yielded these V and J calls. This sample comprises about 5,400 distinct CDR3 sequences, about 34% of them detected only once. In total, the top ten clones hold approximately 27% of the sample.

This TCR was recovered from a human donor in good health. The V gene is TRBV20-1 and the J gene is TRBJ1-6; TRBD1 is possibly the D segment (6 matching bases). The specimen was CD4+ T cells from blood, cultured in vitro. The sequenced DNA: TGCAGTGCTAGAGATCAAGGACAGCCCTATTCACCCCTCCACTTT. It translates to CSARDQGQPYSPLHF.